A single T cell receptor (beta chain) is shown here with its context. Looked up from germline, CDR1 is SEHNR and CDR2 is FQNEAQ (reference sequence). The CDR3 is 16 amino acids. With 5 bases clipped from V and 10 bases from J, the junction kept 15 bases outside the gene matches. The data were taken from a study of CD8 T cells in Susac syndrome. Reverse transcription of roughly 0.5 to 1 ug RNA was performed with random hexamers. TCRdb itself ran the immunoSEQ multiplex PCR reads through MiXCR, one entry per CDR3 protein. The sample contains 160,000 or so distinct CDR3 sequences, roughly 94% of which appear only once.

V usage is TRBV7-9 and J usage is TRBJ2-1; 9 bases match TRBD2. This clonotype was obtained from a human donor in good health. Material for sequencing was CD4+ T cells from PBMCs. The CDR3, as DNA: TGTGCCAGCAGCCCCCGGTCTGCGGGGGGGAACGGGGAGCAGTTCTTC. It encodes CASSPRSAGGNGEQFF.